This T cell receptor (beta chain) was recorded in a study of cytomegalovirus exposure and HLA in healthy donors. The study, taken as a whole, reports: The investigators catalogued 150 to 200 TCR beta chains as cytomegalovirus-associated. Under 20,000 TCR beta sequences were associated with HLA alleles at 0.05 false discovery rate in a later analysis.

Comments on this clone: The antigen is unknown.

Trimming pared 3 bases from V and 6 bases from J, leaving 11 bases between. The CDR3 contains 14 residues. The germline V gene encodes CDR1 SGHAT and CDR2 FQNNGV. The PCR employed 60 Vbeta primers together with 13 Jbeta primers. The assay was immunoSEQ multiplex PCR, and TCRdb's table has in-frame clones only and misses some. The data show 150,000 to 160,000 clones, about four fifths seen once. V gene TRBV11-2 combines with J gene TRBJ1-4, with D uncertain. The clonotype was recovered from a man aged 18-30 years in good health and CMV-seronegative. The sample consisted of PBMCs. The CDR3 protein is CASSFTEGDEKLFF. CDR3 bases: TGTGCCAGCAGCTTCACAGAAGGTGATGAAAAACTGTTTTTT. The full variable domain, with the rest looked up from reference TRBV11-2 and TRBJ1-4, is EAGVAQSPRYKIIEKRQSVAFWCNPISGHATLYWYQQILGQGPKLLIQFQNNGVVDDSQLPKDRFSAERLKGVDSTLKIQPAKLEDSAVYLCASSFTEGDEKLFFGSGTQLSVL.